A selection of T cell receptor beta chains follows, all from one sample in a study of beta chain features in type 1 diabetes. Data came from immunoSEQ multiplex PCR; TCRdb stores just in-frame clones and leaves some out. The sample consists of around 330,000 clones, around 10% of them appearing once. Sequencing used naive CD4+ T cells from blood. The receptor source for this set is a woman in her thirties in good health. Both conserved end residues are part of each CDR3. Each record gives: J gene, clone size, V gene, D gene, CDR3 DNA, CDR3 protein. The D gene is left open where the match is weak. Some rows mark clone size as missing; the rest say once, few, many or name a class of expanded clone.

TRBJ2-3,few,TRBV4-3,-,TGCGCCAGCAGCCAAGATTATGTCGAGGTAACAGATACGCAGTATTTT,CASSQDYVEVTDTQYF
TRBJ2-1,-,TRBV18,TRBD2,TGTGCCAGCTCACCAAGAAGCGGGGGCCAGCCGTTATACAATGAGCAGTTCTTC,CASSPRSGGQPLYNEQFF
TRBJ1-1,few,TRBV30,-,TGTGCCTGGGGGAGGGGAGGGCGAGCTTTCTTT,CAWGRGGRAFF
TRBJ2-1,-,TRBV19,-,TGTGCCAGTAGTCTGGAGTTTCCAGACTACTCCTACAATGAGCAGTTCTTC,CASSLEFPDYSYNEQFF
TRBJ2-2,few,TRBV6-5,-,TGTGCCAGCGGGGAGGTTTCATCCGCCGGGGAGCTGTTTTTT,CASGEVSSAGELFF
TRBJ1-2,-,TRBV9,TRBD1,TGTGCCAGCAGCCCCACACCCGGGACAGGGGATGCGGGTAACTATGGCTACACCTTC,CASSPTPGTGDAGNYGYTF
TRBJ1-5,-,TRBV19,-,TGTGCCAGCGGTGACAGGCTGAGAAATCAGCCCCAGCATTTT,CASGDRLRNQPQHF
TRBJ1-5,-,TRBV2,-,TGTGCCAGCAGTGAACAGGGGATGTTCAGCAATCAGCCCCAGCATTTT,CASSEQGMFSNQPQHF
TRBJ1-2,-,TRBV7-2,-,TGTGCCAGCAGCCCCCGGCAGGGGAAGTATGGCTACACCTTC,CASSPRQGKYGYTF
TRBJ1-2,few,TRBV4-2,TRBD1,TGTGCCAGCAGCCCCATACCCCCGGGGACAGGGTACTATGGCTACACCTTC,CASSPIPPGTGYYGYTF
TRBJ2-7,-,TRBV4-2,TRBD2,TGTGCCAGCAGCCAAGATGTTTCAGCGGGAGGCTCCTACGAGCAGTACTTC,CASSQDVSAGGSYEQYF
TRBJ1-1,few,TRBV6-5,-,TGTGCCAGCAGTCAGCGGAGGATGAACACTGAAGCTTTCTTT,CASSQRRMNTEAFF
TRBJ2-1,few,TRBV25-1,-,TGTGCCAGCATCGACAGCTCCTACAATGAGCAGTTCTTC,CASIDSSYNEQFF
TRBJ2-7,-,TRBV27,-,TGTGCCAGCTCCGGGACACGCCTTTCCTACGAGCAGTACTTC,CASSGTRLSYEQYF
TRBJ2-3,-,TRBV14,TRBD2,TGTGCCAGCAGCCAAGATCTGGGACTAGTCACAGATACGCAGTATTTT,CASSQDLGLVTDTQYF
TRBJ2-7,-,TRBV28,-,TGTGCCAGCATCCTCACAGGGACCTCCTACGAGCAGTACTTC,CASILTGTSYEQYF
TRBJ1-1,-,TRBV15,TRBD1,TGTGCCACCAGCAGAGCGGACAGGGCCTCCACTGAAGCTTTCTTT,CATSRADRASTEAFF
TRBJ2-7,few,TRBV7-9,-,TGTGCCAGCAGCCTTACAGGGAAGAAAGGTCTCGGCGAGCAGTACTTC,CASSLTGKKGLGEQYF
TRBJ1-4,few,TRBV28,-,TGTGCCAGCAGTTTGGCAGGGACTAATGAAAAACTGTTTTTT,CASSLAGTNEKLFF
TRBJ2-2,-,TRBV18,TRBD2,TGTGCCAGCTCACCAATAGCGGGAGTAAACACCGGGGAGCTGTTTTTT,CASSPIAGVNTGELFF
TRBJ2-7,few,TRBV28,TRBD2,TGTGCCAGCAGTTTATGGGTGGGATCAGCGGGAGACTTGGGCGAGCAGTACTTC,CASSLWVGSAGDLGEQYF
TRBJ2-3,-,TRBV9,TRBD1,TGTGCCAGCAGCCCCAGGACAGGCGCAGATACGCAGTATTTT,CASSPRTGADTQYF
TRBJ1-1,few,TRBV4-3,TRBD1,TGCGCCAGCAGCCAAGATTACAGGGGTCGGGTAAGGAACACTGAAGCTTTCTTT,CASSQDYRGRVRNTEAFF
TRBJ2-1,few,TRBV5-8,TRBD2,TGTGCCAGCAGCTTGGAGGGCGGGAGGGCCTACAATGAGCAGTTCTTC,CASSLEGGRAYNEQFF
TRBJ2-7,few,TRBV19,-,TGTGCCAGTAGTCCCCCGGATGGGCCTTACGAGCAGTACTTC,CASSPPDGPYEQYF
TRBJ2-6,many,TRBV28,-,TGTGCCAGCAGTTTACCTCTCCGGGAGGGGGCCAACGTCCTGACTTTC,CASSLPLREGANVLTF
TRBJ1-5,-,TRBV4-3,-,TGCGCCAGCAGCCAAGATGTGGAGGACCATCAGCCCCAGCATTTT,CASSQDVEDHQPQHF
TRBJ1-4,few,TRBV4-3,TRBD1,TGCGCCAGCAGCCAACCCGGTTGGCCAGGGGGCAGGTCTAATGAAAAACTGTTTTTT,CASSQPGWPGGRSNEKLFF
TRBJ2-3,few,TRBV2,-,TGTGCCAGCAGTGAAGCATCGTTGGCAGGGGGGCGCACAGATACGCAGTATTTT,CASSEASLAGGRTDTQYF
TRBJ2-1,few,TRBV7-9,TRBD2,TGTGCCAGCAGCTTAGTAGGGGGACTAGCGGGAGTAAATGAGCAGTTCTTC,CASSLVGGLAGVNEQFF
TRBJ1-1,-,TRBV28,TRBD1,TGTGCCAGCACCCCGGACAGGGCCCGGGAAGCTTTCTTT,CASTPDRAREAFF
TRBJ2-2,-,TRBV11-2,-,TGTGCCAGCAGCTTATCTCGGGGGTATAACACCGGGGAGCTGTTTTTT,CASSLSRGYNTGELFF
TRBJ2-3,-,TRBV15,TRBD2,TGTGCCACCAGCCGGGGGGGGTTAGATACGCAGTATTTT,CATSRGGLDTQYF
TRBJ2-3,few,TRBV7-9,-,TGTGCCAGCAGCGCGGGACTTTCGGGCACAGATACGCAGTATTTT,CASSAGLSGTDTQYF
TRBJ2-7,few,TRBV5-4,TRBD2,TGTGCCAGCAGCGGCTCTAGCGGGAGCTCCTACGAGCAGTACTTC,CASSGSSGSSYEQYF
TRBJ2-7,-,TRBV27,TRBD2,TGTGCCAGCAGTTTACTCGGTAGCGGGGTGTACGAGCAGTACTTC,CASSLLGSGVYEQYF
TRBJ1-5,few,TRBV30,TRBD1,TGTGCCTGGAGAGGTCAGGGGGACCAGCCCCAGCATTTT,CAWRGQGDQPQHF
TRBJ2-1,-,TRBV5-1,TRBD2,TGCGCCAGCAGCTCGCCGGGGGGTGCCGACCGGGAATACAATGAGCAGTTCTTC,CASSSPGGADREYNEQFF
TRBJ2-5,few,TRBV5-6,TRBD2,TGTGCCAGCAGCCCGGGGGTGGGGACTAGCGGGAGTTGGGAGACCCAGTACTTC,CASSPGVGTSGSWETQYF
TRBJ2-2,few,TRBV29-1,TRBD1,TGCAGCGGAAGACAGGGGGCGGGAACTCCCGGGGAGCTGTTTTTT,CSGRQGAGTPGELFF
TRBJ2-1,-,TRBV9,TRBD2,TGTGCCAGCAGCGCTGGACTAGCGGGAGACAATGAGCAGTTCTTC,CASSAGLAGDNEQFF
TRBJ1-1,-,TRBV4-3,-,TGCGCCAGCAGCCAAGATTACGGGGGGCAGGATGAAGCTTTCTTT,CASSQDYGGQDEAFF
TRBJ2-7,-,TRBV19,TRBD1,TGTGCCAGTAGTATAGGACAGGGGACCCCTAACGAGCAGTACTTC,CASSIGQGTPNEQYF
TRBJ2-6,-,TRBV27,TRBD1,TGTGCCAGCAGGCCATCCGGGACAGCCAACTCTGGGGCCAACGTCCTGACTTTC,CASRPSGTANSGANVLTF
TRBJ2-4,-,TRBV6-5,TRBD1,TGTGCCAGCAGCCTCGGACAGGGAAGAGGGAACATTCAGTACTTC,CASSLGQGRGNIQYF